In this sample, the clone carrying this T cell receptor (beta chain) turned up once. The source of the sample is a study of blood T cell repertoires in COVID-19. About the study: The samples span acute and convalescent COVID-19 from the United States, Italy and Spain. From T cells, B-cell-depleted T cells, or PBMCs came the material, which was cDNA or gDNA.

Authors' methods: Estimated nucleated cell counts came from reference gene primer amplification. Produced via immunoSEQ multiplex PCR; TCRdb's table is partial and in-frame only. That table is the source of V, J and clone size, and D and trimming were worked out from the DNA. There are 200,000 to 300,000 clones in the sample; over 70% occur only once, and 8.6% lies in the top ten. V dropped 7 bases and J dropped 8; count of bases not matched to a gene: 8. The CDR3 runs 12 residues. Germline CDR1 SGHRS, CDR2 YFSETQ. This chain joins TRBV5-1 and TRBJ2-5; 7 bases are shared with TRBD2. The sample comprised peripheral blood. The receptor was isolated from a human donor in a cohort sampled during active COVID-19. In DNA form, the CDR3 reads TGCGCCAGCGGGCGCGGGGAGGGAACCCAGTACTTC. Translating it yields CASGRGEGTQYF.